This T cell receptor (beta chain) was sequenced in a study of T-cell memory formation after mild COVID-19. Study summary: The TCR clusters were mostly specific to one donor. Study-level findings and limits: Cross-reactive memory appears to have joined, as suggested by some responding clones showing up in pre-infection memory.

MiXCR, run by TCRdb on the 5' RACE reads, gives a single entry per CDR3 protein. Of about 150,000 distinct CDR3 sequences detected, 10% to 15% appear once; the ten largest clones hold approximately 3.4%. Worth noting for this clonotype: As yet, its antigen is unknown.

Sequencing was done on a sample of PBMCs or a T cell subset sorted from them (not recorded which). This TCR derives from a young man who had mild COVID-19 (a few samples of this study predate the infection). Cell type and time point are not known.

The CDR3 spells CSARDSPGSGNTIYF. The CDR3 DNA follows: TGCAGTGCTAGAGACTCCCCGGGCTCTGGAAACACCATATATTTT. The chain combines TRBV20-1 with TRBJ1-3; the D is unclear. V lost 0 bases, J lost 0 bases, and 9 bases lay in between. The CDR3 covers 15 residues. In germline, CDR1 is DFQATT, CDR2 SNEGSKA (reference sequence).